Below, one T cell receptor beta chain is given with its context. Its cognate antigen has yet to be identified. Base qualities are not recorded, but no much larger clone differs from it by a single base. This sample stems from a study of vaccination effects on CD4 cells after COVID-19 (dated by TCRdb to between 2020 and 2023). Background for the entire study: Each participant got two doses of an mRNA SARS-CoV-2 vaccine, either BNT162b2 or mRNA-1273. In both COVID-19 convalescent patients and infection-naive vaccine recipients, the study compared SARS-CoV-2 spike-specific CD4+ TCR repertoires from before mRNA vaccination with those from after it. A total of more than 8 COVID-19 convalescent patients and a handful of SARS-CoV-2-naive healthy vaccine recipients were included in the full study. In the study, cultures from other donors were sequenced using the Oncomine TCR Beta short-read assay on an Illumina iSeq 100.

In the ViraFEST assay, PBMC were stimulated with viral peptide pools, and antigen-specific CD4+ T cell clonotypes were then identified by expansion using TCR sequencing. After less than 13 days of culture, CD4+ T cells were isolated with the EasySep CD4+ T cell isolation kit. Healthy vaccine recipients had no prior SARS-CoV-2 infection, confirmed by negative nucleocapsid antibodies before and after vaccination. About 2.2 million PBMC per well were cultured in IMDM with about 4.5% human AB serum, around 10 IU/ml IL-2 and gentamicin, plus 10 ug/ml peptides. On days 3 and 7, half of the culture medium was replaced with fresh IL-2-containing medium. Unless noted otherwise, every peptide stimulation condition was cultured in triplicate wells. Using Ficoll-Paque Plus gradient centrifugation, PBMC were separated from whole blood and then either used fresh or cryopreserved at -140C. The overlapping peptide pools covered the spike proteins of SARS-CoV-2 and of the common cold coronaviruses HCoV-NL63, HCoV-OC43 and HCoV-229E. The QIAamp micro DNA kit was used to extract genomic DNA from the cultured CD4+ T cells.

The investigation overall reported the following: Marked clonal contraction was observed in both infection-induced and vaccine-induced clones at late post-vaccination timepoints, consistent with waning T cell responses. Among healthy vaccine recipients, nearly all vaccine-induced clones were SARS-CoV-2 mono-reactive, and only 1 of 255 was cross-reactive with common cold coronaviruses. Limitations of the study were the small number of convalescent patients and the absence of early post-infection timepoints.

The method was the immunoSEQ multiplex PCR assay. TCR beta CDR3 sequencing was performed on DNA from the cultured, isolated CD4+ T cells. From the authors' description of their analysis: Non-productive TCR sequences were removed and reads were trimmed to the CDR3 region, keeping CDR3s of at least 7 amino acids. The MANAFEST web app was used to pick out antigen-specific clonotypes by comparing their expansion in peptide wells with that in reference cultures. Positive clones required FDR<0.05 expansion versus reference and all other wells, odds ratio above 5, and frequency above 0.1% in two replicate wells. A clonotype was defined as cross-reactive if the clonotype was significantly expanded both in SARS-CoV-2 spike wells and in at least one common cold coronavirus spike condition. CDR3 similarity was assessed by Levenshtein distance with the stringdist R package, and unrooted trees were built with ape in R 3.6.1. TCRdb's version of the immuneACCESS table is confined to in-frame rearrangements and falls short of the full clone set. An unresolved V gene accounts for under half of the shortfall where checked; the remainder is of unknown origin. V, J and clone size reflect that table, while D and trimming were determined from the DNA. This sample gives about 79,000 clones in total; around 76% of them show up just once. The ten largest clones capture roughly 1.7% of the sample.

This sample comprised CD4+ T cells from PBMCs cultured with HCoV-229E spike peptides, obtained before COVID-19 vaccination. The cell subset or site label, as the study defines it: HCoV-229E spike overlapping peptide pool stimulation. The source is a human donor who received a COVID-19 vaccine.

The DNA is as follows: TGTGCCACCAGTGATGCCGGGGAAGCGACAGGGGTGAGGTACAATGAGCAGTTCTTC. It translates to CATSDAGEATGVRYNEQFF. The V and J segments used are TRBV24-1 and TRBJ2-1; 8 middle bases align to TRBD1. From the cysteine through the phenylalanine, the CDR3 covers 19 amino acids. Solely the CDR3 DNA is kept, with 57 bases framed from the first base. Trimming accounts for 3 bases at V and 4 bases at J, while the number of junction bases matched to no gene is 16. For CDR1 and CDR2, the germline V gene lists KGHDR and SFDVKD.